Detailed here is one T cell receptor beta chain. This clonotype came up many times. This clone's antigen is unknown. Nothing much larger sits one base from this clone, and base qualities are not available. The sample's treatment or condition label is to be understood as: live attenuated yellow fever vaccine strain. At each blood-draw timepoint, two biological replicates of bulk PBMCs were obtained. A standard Ficoll-Paque protocol was used to isolate PBMCs from peripheral blood. TriZol was used to extract RNA from bulk PBMCs, from CD4 and CD8 fractions, and from dextramer-positive and dextramer-negative fractions. The data stem from a study of T cells after yellow fever vaccination (dated by TCRdb to the late 2010s). As for the study more broadly: Libraries from fractions with low cell numbers were prepared with the SMART-Seq v4 Ultra Low Input RNA kit. To track T-cell clones before and after primary and booster YFV17D yellow fever vaccination, bulk TCR alpha and beta repertoires were sequenced longitudinally. Two healthy male donors, one aged 18 to 30 and one aged 30 to 39 years, were included in the cohort. Blood samples were taken at several timepoints before and after primary and secondary immunization, and bulk PBMC replicates and cell subsets were isolated. Points the paper makes about the study in general: A small share of clonotypes occurred in both CD4 and CD8 compartments, likely arising from convergent recombination. Because abundant contaminating clonotypes from the bulk population could be contained in FACS-sorted repertoires, computational filtering was required. Most clones expanded after primary vaccination (about 95% of CD4 and around 88% of CD8) were re-detected after the booster, suggesting that broad memory maintenance occurred. The secondary T-cell response was weaker than the primary response but faster, peaking on day 5 instead of day 15. Because only a couple of donors were included in the study, the extent to which the findings can be generalized is limited.

TCR cDNA was synthesized by 5'RACE template switching, through which a universal primer site and unique molecular identifiers were introduced. cDNA synthesis was primed from both the TCR alpha and TCR beta constant segments. Libraries were amplified in two PCR steps, with sample barcodes and sequencing adapters added in the second step. Libraries were sequenced on Illumina HiSeq 2500 (2x100 bp) or NovaSeq (2x150 bp). Regarding the original processing steps: MIGEC was used to demultiplex reads and collapse the reads into UMI consensus sequences, and MiXCR was used for V(D)J alignment. Using edgeR on replicate PBMC samples, clonotypes were called vaccine-responding if FDR was below 0.01 and the log2 fold change was above 5 up to day 15. CD4 or CD8 identity was assigned to each bulk clonotype according to whether the clonotype was present at higher abundance in the sequenced CD4 repertoire or the sequenced CD8 repertoire. Using fastp trimming at Q25 and MiXCR clonotype assembly, TCRdb reanalyzed the public sequencing data and kept in-frame beta chains. Identical CDR3 protein sequences are pooled into one entry, listed with their most common genes and DNA. The V and J calls, along with clone size, are taken from TCRdb and not from the paper's own processing. The sample table holds about 300,000 distinct CDR3 sequences, of which approximately 7% were seen once. Jointly, the top ten make up 18% of the sample.

From the cysteine through the phenylalanine, the CDR3 covers 15 amino acids. Only CDR3 DNA is held: 45 bases, read in frame from base 1. In the germline V gene, CDR1 corresponds to SGHRS and CDR2 to YFSETQ. At the junction V is shortened by 1 base and J by 2 bases, with 10 bases in between. This clonotype was sampled from a man in his late teens or twenties who received the YFV17D yellow fever vaccine. The sample in question was PBMCs, obtained roughly 47 days after the first yellow fever vaccination. This chain is built from TRBV5-1 and TRBJ2-1; no confident D gene assignment can be made. The bases read TGCGCCAGCAGCTTGTTACATTCTCCCTACAATGAGCAGTTCTTC. Translated, this gives CASSLLHSPYNEQFF.